These T cell receptor beta chains were read from a single sample in a study of shared clonotypes between healthy human individuals. The table came from immunoSEQ multiplex PCR; TCRdb's copy has only in-frame clones and leaves some out. There are nearly 1,000,000 clones in the sample; about three quarters occur only once, and about 1.5% lies in the top ten. Specimen: memory CD4+ T cells sorted from blood. These receptors were collected from a man aged 18 to 35 in good health. Each CDR3 is given with its conserved first and last residue. Fields, in order: CDR3 length, clone size, J gene, D gene, V gene, CDR3 DNA, CDR3 protein. A D gene is named only where the DNA matches it firmly. Expanded clones are given a class, and other clones once, few, many or no size at all.

15	NA	TRBJ2-7	TRBD1	TRBV5-1	TGCGCCAGCAGCCCTGGACAGGGGAGCGCCTACGAGCAGTACTTC	CASSPGQGSAYEQYF
15	NA	TRBJ2-7	TRBD1	TRBV6-5	TGTGCCAGCAGACGATTTGGACAGGGCTCCTACGAGCAGTACTTC	CASRRFGQGSYEQYF
13	NA	TRBJ1-1	NA	TRBV28	TGTGCCAGCATTCTCTCCGGGAGGTCTGAAGCTTTCTTT	CASILSGRSEAFF
15	few	TRBJ2-7	NA	TRBV10-3	TGTGCCATCAGTGAGTCGAGGGACCTAGGCGACGAGCAGTACTTC	CAISESRDLGDEQYF
13	NA	TRBJ2-4	NA	TRBV10-3	TGTGCCACCGCTCGGGTGACCAAAAACATTCAGTACTTC	CATARVTKNIQYF
13	few	TRBJ2-2	NA	TRBV5-4	TGTGCCAGCAGTGTTGGGAACACCGGGGAGCTGTTTTTT	CASSVGNTGELFF
14	NA	TRBJ2-7	TRBD1	TRBV6-6	TGTGCCAGCAGTCCCGGGACAGCCTCCTACGAGCAGTACTTC	CASSPGTASYEQYF
15	NA	TRBJ2-7	NA	TRBV11-2	TGTGCCAGCAGCTTAGGAAGGGCCCAAATCTACGAGCAGTACTTC	CASSLGRAQIYEQYF
15	NA	TRBJ2-1	NA	TRBV11-2	TGTGCCAGCAGCCCCATTGACAGCTCCTACAATGAGCAGTTCTTC	CASSPIDSSYNEQFF
15	NA	TRBJ2-1	TRBD2	TRBV7-9	TGTGCCAGCAGCTTAGGACTAGCGGGAGACTATGAGCAGTTCTTC	CASSLGLAGDYEQFF
13	NA	TRBJ1-3	NA	TRBV7-9	TGTGCCAGCAGGTTTATGGGTGCGGACACCATATATTTT	CASRFMGADTIYF
13	NA	TRBJ2-4	NA	TRBV21-1	TGTGCCAGCAGCAAGTACCCCGAAAACATTCAGTACTTC	CASSKYPENIQYF
16	NA	TRBJ2-7	TRBD2	TRBV5-6	TGTGCCAGCAGACCGGGACTAGCGGGGGGCGCCTACGAGCAGTACTTC	CASRPGLAGGAYEQYF
15	many	TRBJ1-6	NA	TRBV6-5	TGTGCCAGCAGTTACTCCGGGACGGCGAATTCACCCCTCCACTTT	CASSYSGTANSPLHF
16	NA	TRBJ1-1	TRBD1	TRBV7-2	TGTGCCAGCAGCTTACGGGAGGGGGCAGGAAACACTGAAGCTTTCTTT	CASSLREGAGNTEAFF
13	few	TRBJ2-2	NA	TRBV7-9	TGTGCCAGCAGCCTATTAACCACCGGGGAGCTGTTTTTT	CASSLLTTGELFF
12	NA	TRBJ1-1	NA	TRBV6-5	TGTGCCAGCAGTTTAAGTGGCACTGAAGCTTTCTTT	CASSLSGTEAFF
14	NA	TRBJ2-7	TRBD1	TRBV5-4	TGTGCCAGCAGCCCGGGACAGGGGTCGTACGAGCAGTACTTC	CASSPGQGSYEQYF
12	NA	TRBJ2-7	TRBD1	TRBV6-1	TGTGCCAGCAGTGGACAGGGGAGCGAGCAGTACTTC	CASSGQGSEQYF
16	NA	TRBJ2-1	TRBD2	TRBV7-2	TGTGCCAGCAGCCCATTCGGGGGGGGCTCCTACAATGAGCAGTTCTTC	CASSPFGGGSYNEQFF
15	NA	TRBJ2-3	TRBD2	TRBV5-4	TGTGCCAGCAGCTTGGCGGAGCTAGCGGGAAAAACGCAGTATTTT	CASSLAELAGKTQYF
15	NA	TRBJ1-1	NA	TRBV5-4	TGTGCCAGCAGCTTGTTAGACGGAAGGAACACTGAAGCTTTCTTT	CASSLLDGRNTEAFF
14	NA	TRBJ2-5	NA	TRBV7-9	TGTGCCAGCAGCTTTTCGGCAGGCCAAGAGACCCAGTACTTC	CASSFSAGQETQYF
18	NA	TRBJ2-7	TRBD2	TRBV7-2	TGTGCCAGCAGCTTAGGAACTAGCGGGAGAAAGTTTTCAGGCGAGCAGTACTTC	CASSLGTSGRKFSGEQYF
18	few	TRBJ1-2	TRBD1	TRBV6-1	TGTGCCAGCAGTGAAGCTGGGACAGGGGGTAGGAGGAACTATGGCTACACCTTC	CASSEAGTGGRRNYGYTF
14	NA	TRBJ1-2	TRBD1	TRBV10-3	TGTGCCATCAGTGGAGGGACAGGGACCTATGGCTACACCTTC	CAISGGTGTYGYTF
12	NA	TRBJ1-1	NA	TRBV7-9	TGTGCCAGCAGCTTTTCCCTCGCTGAAGCTTTCTTT	CASSFSLAEAFF
14	few	TRBJ1-1	NA	TRBV28	TGTGCCAGCAGCCGCGGACACCTGAACACTGAAGCTTTCTTT	CASSRGHLNTEAFF
15	NA	TRBJ2-2	NA	TRBV5-4	TGTGCCAGCAGCTTGGAGGCTGGTAACACCGGGGAGCTGTTTTTT	CASSLEAGNTGELFF
13	once	TRBJ2-7	NA	TRBV2	TGTGCCAGCAAAAGGGGTATCCGAAACGAGCAGTACTTC	CASKRGIRNEQYF
15	NA	TRBJ1-4	TRBD1	TRBV15	TGTGCCACCAGCAGAGGACAGGGTACTAATGAAAAACTGTTTTTT	CATSRGQGTNEKLFF
14	NA	TRBJ2-7	NA	TRBV5-4	TGTGCCAGCAGCCTGAGCAGGGACAAGGGCGAGCAGTACTTC	CASSLSRDKGEQYF
14	NA	TRBJ2-5	TRBD2	TRBV6-6	TGTGCCAGCAGTTACCTAGCGGGGCTTGAGACCCAGTACTTC	CASSYLAGLETQYF
14	once	TRBJ2-5	TRBD2	TRBV9	TGTGCCAGCAGCGTCGGGGAGGGAGGTCGGACCCAGTACTTC	CASSVGEGGRTQYF
14	few	TRBJ1-1	TRBD1	TRBV7-2	TGTGCCAGCAAGGGGACAGACAGTAACACTGAAGCTTTCTTT	CASKGTDSNTEAFF
17	NA	TRBJ2-2	TRBD2	TRBV2	TGTGCCAGCCAGGCACTAGCGGGGGTCGCTAACACCGGGGAGCTGTTTTTT	CASQALAGVANTGELFF
18	once	TRBJ2-5	NA	TRBV7-9	TGTGCCAGCAGCTTAGCGCGGTCTAGGGGTGGAAGTACGGAGACCCAGTACTTC	CASSLARSRGGSTETQYF
17	NA	TRBJ2-3	TRBD2	TRBV5-4	TGTGCCAGCAGCCCGAGGACTAGCGGGGGGGCATCGGATACGCAGTATTTT	CASSPRTSGGASDTQYF
13	NA	TRBJ1-1	NA	TRBV18	TGTGCCAGCTCACCAGAATATAACACTGAAGCTTTCTTT	CASSPEYNTEAFF
16	NA	TRBJ2-1	TRBD2	TRBV7-2	TGTGCCAGCAGCTTAGCCCCCACTAGCGGTTACAATGAGCAGTTCTTC	CASSLAPTSGYNEQFF
15	NA	TRBJ2-1	NA	TRBV10-3	TGTGCCATCAGTGAGTCGGTGGGGCAAACGTCTCTTACGGTCTTC	CAISESVGQTSLTVF
18	NA	TRBJ2-4	TRBD2	TRBV7-2	TGTGCCAGCAGCTTAGCCTCTAGCGGGGGCCTAGCCAAAAACATTCAGTACTTC	CASSLASSGGLAKNIQYF
15	NA	TRBJ1-3	NA	TRBV9	TGTGCCAGCAGCGCGCGTATGGCTCTGGAAAACACCATATATTTT	CASSARMALENTIYF